These T cell receptor beta chains were read from a single sample in a study of siplizumab effects on memory and regulatory T cells. This table comes from immunoSEQ multiplex PCR, and its TCRdb copy is limited to in-frame clones, with some not included. The table includes approximately 100,000 clones, 92% detected once. Sequencing was carried out using Tregs sorted from blood. These TCRs come from a human donor in good health. Each CDR3 is given with its conserved first and last residue. The D gene is left open where the match is weak. Size is stated for part of the rows, as once, few or many counts, or as a class when the clone is expanded.

size: .
D: TRBD2
J: TRBJ2-1
V: TRBV28
CDR3: CASTPAGDYNEQFF
DNA: TGTGCCAGCACCCCAGCGGGGGACTACAATGAGCAGTTCTTC

size: .
D: .
J: TRBJ2-6
V: TRBV14
CDR3: CASSQIQISGANVLTF
DNA: TGTGCCAGCAGCCAAATACAGATCTCTGGGGCCAACGTCCTGACTTTC

size: .
D: .
J: TRBJ2-3
V: TRBV7-6
CDR3: CASSRGVSTDTQYF
DNA: TGTGCCAGCAGCAGGGGGGTTAGCACAGATACGCAGTATTTT

size: .
D: .
J: TRBJ1-2
V: TRBV5-4
CDR3: CASSLGLLGGSLGYTF
DNA: TGTGCCAGCAGCTTGGGGCTTCTAGGTGGTTCCCTAGGCTACACCTTC

size: .
D: .
J: TRBJ2-1
V: TRBV11-2
CDR3: CASSPMGVYNEQFF
DNA: TGTGCCAGCAGCCCCATGGGCGTCTACAATGAGCAGTTCTTC

size: .
D: .
J: TRBJ2-1
V: TRBV11-3
CDR3: CASSEHNEQFF
DNA: TGTGCCAGCAGCGAGCACAATGAGCAGTTCTTC

size: .
D: TRBD1
J: TRBJ1-6
V: TRBV5-6
CDR3: CASRLEAGTGVSPLHF
DNA: TGTGCCAGCAGGTTGGAGGCCGGGACAGGGGTATCACCCCTCCACTTT

size: .
D: .
J: TRBJ2-7
V: TRBV6-5
CDR3: CASSSTGFGEQYF
DNA: TGTGCCAGCAGTTCGACAGGATTTGGAGAGCAGTACTTC

size: once
D: .
J: TRBJ2-2
V: TRBV7-9
CDR3: CASSPGERITGELFF
DNA: TGTGCCAGCAGCCCCGGCGAACGGATCACCGGGGAGCTGTTTTTT

size: .
D: .
J: TRBJ1-2
V: TRBV5-1
CDR3: CASSLGGTNYGYTF
DNA: TGCGCCAGCAGCTTGGGGGGCACCAACTATGGCTACACCTTC

size: .
D: .
J: TRBJ2-7
V: TRBV6-5
CDR3: CASRPGRRSSYEQYF
DNA: TGTGCCAGCCGCCCGGGACGGCGGAGCTCCTACGAGCAGTACTTC

size: .
D: .
J: TRBJ2-5
V: TRBV4-1
CDR3: CASSQAQETQYF
DNA: TGCGCCAGCAGCCAAGCTCAAGAGACCCAGTACTTC

size: .
D: TRBD2
J: TRBJ2-3
V: TRBV7-2
CDR3: CASSLAGGRQDTQYF
DNA: TGTGCCAGCAGCTTAGCGGGGGGGAGGCAAGATACGCAGTATTTT

size: .
D: TRBD1
J: TRBJ2-5
V: TRBV7-9
CDR3: CASSLRPLGTGFRETQYF
DNA: TGTGCCAGCAGCCTGAGACCACTCGGGACAGGGTTTCGGGAGACCCAGTACTTC

size: .
D: TRBD2
J: TRBJ2-1
V: TRBV7-3
CDR3: CASSPRVAGFDEQFF
DNA: TGTGCCAGCAGCCCCAGGGTAGCGGGTTTCGATGAGCAGTTCTTC

size: .
D: .
J: TRBJ1-1
V: TRBV4-1
CDR3: CASSQTPRGNTEAFF
DNA: TGCGCCAGCAGCCAAACCCCGAGGGGTAACACTGAAGCTTTCTTT

size: .
D: TRBD2
J: TRBJ2-4
V: TRBV10-3
CDR3: CAISESGGRNIQYF
DNA: TGTGCCATCAGTGAGTCGGGCGGGAGAAACATTCAGTACTTC

size: .
D: .
J: TRBJ1-5
V: TRBV2
CDR3: CASSRQESNQPQHF
DNA: TGTGCCAGCAGTCGACAGGAAAGCAATCAGCCCCAGCATTTT

size: .
D: .
J: TRBJ2-5
V: TRBV11-2
CDR3: CASSWGPGETQYF
DNA: TGTGCCAGCAGCTGGGGACCTGGGGAGACCCAGTACTTC

size: .
D: .
J: TRBJ1-2
V: TRBV18
CDR3: CASSPSGQGRLRGYGYTF
DNA: TGTGCCAGCTCACCAAGTGGGCAGGGGCGCTTACGGGGCTATGGCTACACCTTC

size: .
D: .
J: TRBJ1-1
V: TRBV30
CDR3: CAWSVSGADTEAFF
DNA: TGTGCCTGGAGTGTATCAGGGGCGGACACTGAAGCTTTCTTT

size: .
D: .
J: TRBJ2-7
V: TRBV19
CDR3: CASSIGHTNYEQYF
DNA: TGTGCCAGTAGTATAGGTCACACAAACTACGAGCAGTACTTC

size: .
D: .
J: TRBJ2-1
V: TRBV10-3
CDR3: CAINRKSPQGASGSSSYNEQFF
DNA: TGTGCCATCAATAGAAAAAGTCCTCAGGGGGCTAGCGGATCAAGCTCCTACAATGAGCAGTTCTTC

size: .
D: .
J: TRBJ2-2
V: TRBV19
CDR3: CASSIGRGRSTGELFF
DNA: TGTGCCAGTAGTATCGGGCGGGGGCGGAGCACCGGGGAGCTGTTTTTT

size: .
D: TRBD1
J: TRBJ2-5
V: TRBV29-1
CDR3: CSVAWTGGGRETQYF
DNA: TGCAGCGTTGCGTGGACAGGGGGCGGGAGAGAGACCCAGTACTTC

size: few
D: TRBD1
J: TRBJ1-5
V: TRBV2
CDR3: CASSQLPGQGRPQHF
DNA: TGTGCCAGCAGTCAATTACCGGGACAGGGACGGCCCCAGCATTTT

size: .
D: .
J: TRBJ2-5
V: TRBV5-1
CDR3: CASSQKTGNQETQYF
DNA: TGCGCCAGCAGCCAAAAAACAGGGAACCAAGAGACCCAGTACTTC

size: .
D: .
J: TRBJ1-1
V: TRBV7-2
CDR3: CASSLALRGLEAFF
DNA: TGTGCCAGCAGCTTAGCCCTAAGGGGACTAGAAGCTTTCTTT

size: .
D: TRBD2
J: TRBJ2-3
V: TRBV4-1
CDR3: CASSPSAQPGTSVADTQYF
DNA: TGCGCCAGCAGCCCCTCGGCGCAACCTGGGACTAGCGTTGCAGATACGCAGTATTTT

size: .
D: TRBD2
J: TRBJ2-7
V: TRBV7-6
CDR3: CASSPVGSGSEQYF
DNA: TGTGCCAGCAGCCCGGTTGGGAGCGGGAGCGAGCAGTACTTC

size: .
D: .
J: TRBJ2-5
V: TRBV4-1
CDR3: CASSHGTSREETQYF
DNA: TGCGCCAGCAGCCACGGAACTAGCAGAGAAGAGACCCAGTACTTC

size: once
D: .
J: TRBJ1-1
V: TRBV18
CDR3: CASSPQYRDGEAFF
DNA: TGTGCCAGCTCACCACAATACAGGGATGGTGAAGCTTTCTTT

size: .
D: .
J: TRBJ2-1
V: TRBV19
CDR3: CASSIVPSSYNEQFF
DNA: TGTGCCAGTAGTATAGTCCCGAGCTCCTACAATGAGCAGTTCTTC

size: once
D: .
J: TRBJ2-7
V: TRBV2
CDR3: CASRGDRYEQYF
DNA: TGTGCCAGCAGGGGTGATAGGTACGAGCAGTACTTC

size: few
D: .
J: TRBJ2-3
V: TRBV15
CDR3: CATRNSGAGTQYF
DNA: TGTGCCACCAGGAATAGCGGAGCGGGTACGCAGTATTTT

size: .
D: TRBD2
J: TRBJ2-5
V: TRBV4-1
CDR3: CASSQRAGGETQYF
DNA: TGCGCCAGCAGCCAAAGAGCGGGAGGAGAGACCCAGTACTTC

size: .
D: .
J: TRBJ2-2
V: TRBV28
CDR3: CASNGWGASGELFF
DNA: TGTGCCAGCAACGGATGGGGGGCGTCCGGGGAGCTGTTTTTT

size: .
D: TRBD2
J: TRBJ2-5
V: TRBV7-8
CDR3: CASSLGVTSGRASPETQYF
DNA: TGTGCCAGCAGCTTAGGTGTGACTAGCGGGAGGGCCAGCCCAGAGACCCAGTACTTC

size: .
D: .
J: TRBJ1-1
V: TRBV13
CDR3: CASSENLIDTEAFF
DNA: TGTGCCAGCAGCGAAAATTTGATAGACACTGAAGCTTTCTTT

size: .
D: TRBD1
J: TRBJ2-7
V: TRBV4-1
CDR3: CASSQEATGGSEQYF
DNA: TGCGCCAGCAGCCAAGAGGCGACAGGGGGCTCCGAGCAGTACTTC

size: once
D: TRBD1
J: TRBJ2-7
V: TRBV5-1
CDR3: CASTGQGLMEQYF
DNA: TGCGCCAGCACGGGACAGGGGCTGATGGAGCAGTACTTC

size: .
D: .
J: TRBJ2-5
V: TRBV2
CDR3: CARGKGETQYF
DNA: TGTGCCAGAGGGAAGGGGGAGACCCAGTACTTC

size: .
D: TRBD2
J: TRBJ2-2
V: TRBV28
CDR3: CASSLDRLAGGVGELFF
DNA: TGTGCCAGCAGTTTAGATCGACTAGCGGGAGGAGTCGGGGAGCTGTTTTTT

size: .
D: .
J: TRBJ2-3
V: TRBV5-4
CDR3: CASSRLAASTDTQYF
DNA: TGTGCCAGCAGCAGGTTAGCGGCTAGCACAGATACGCAGTATTTT

size: .
D: .
J: TRBJ2-1
V: TRBV9
CDR3: CASSVVEGPYNEQFF
DNA: TGTGCCAGCAGCGTAGTGGAGGGCCCCTACAATGAGCAGTTCTTC

size: .
D: TRBD2
J: TRBJ2-2
V: TRBV15
CDR3: CATSRDRGRVPGELFF
DNA: TGTGCCACCAGCAGAGATCGCGGGAGGGTCCCCGGGGAGCTGTTTTTT

size: .
D: .
J: TRBJ2-2
V: TRBV10-3
CDR3: CAISESGTSNTGELFF
DNA: TGTGCCATCAGTGAATCCGGGACTTCGAACACCGGGGAGCTGTTTTTT

size: .
D: .
J: TRBJ1-2
V: TRBV2
CDR3: CASSGGVYGYTF
DNA: TGTGCCAGCAGTGGGGGAGTCTATGGCTACACCTTC

size: .
D: .
J: TRBJ1-5
V: TRBV7-9
CDR3: CASSLGGGVYSNQPQHF
DNA: TGTGCCAGCAGCTTAGGAGGTGGGGTCTATAGCAATCAGCCCCAGCATTTT

size: .
D: TRBD2
J: TRBJ2-3
V: TRBV19
CDR3: CASSMLTSGIDTQYF
DNA: TGTGCCAGTAGTATGTTGACTAGCGGGATAGATACGCAGTATTTT

size: .
D: TRBD1
J: TRBJ1-2
V: TRBV5-8
CDR3: CASKLDRGYGYTF
DNA: TGTGCCAGCAAACTCGACAGGGGCTATGGCTACACCTTC

size: .
D: TRBD2
J: TRBJ2-3
V: TRBV5-4
CDR3: CASNRAGGLADTQYF
DNA: TGTGCCAGCAACAGGGCGGGAGGTTTGGCAGATACGCAGTATTTT

size: .
D: .
J: TRBJ2-1
V: TRBV5-4
CDR3: CASSGGSLRHNEQFF
DNA: TGTGCCAGCAGCGGGGGGAGCTTACGCCACAATGAGCAGTTCTTC

size: .
D: .
J: TRBJ2-3
V: TRBV28
CDR3: CASSLSLGVADTQYF
DNA: TGTGCCAGCAGTTTATCTCTGGGGGTGGCAGATACGCAGTATTTT

size: .
D: .
J: TRBJ2-1
V: TRBV21-1
CDR3: CASSNPPGLAGVCSYNEQFF
DNA: TGTGCCAGCAGCAACCCCCCGGGACTAGCGGGAGTTTGCTCCTACAATGAGCAGTTCTTC